A selection of T cell receptor beta chains follows, all from one sample in a study of blood T cell repertoires in COVID-19. Generated by immunoSEQ multiplex PCR, the TCRdb table keeps only in-frame clones and is missing some. The sample holds some 300,000 clones; around 90% are singletons and the top ten take approximately 1%. Input material: PBMCs or T cells enriched from blood (not recorded which). These receptors were obtained from a woman in her twenties or thirties who had recovered from COVID-19. Each CDR3 is given with its conserved first and last residue. The D gene is left open where the match is weak. Size values are once, few and many counts, or a class for expanded clones, and some rows have none.

J gene,D gene,V gene,clone size,CDR3 DNA,CDR3 protein
TRBJ1-6,-,TRBV7-9,-,TGTGCCAGCAGCTCAGGCTCCTATAATTCACCCCTCCACTTT,CASSSGSYNSPLHF
TRBJ2-7,-,TRBV4-1,few,TGCGCCAGCAGCCAACTCCCCCTAGGTTCGTCCTTCTACGAGCAGTACTTC,CASSQLPLGSSFYEQYF
TRBJ1-2,-,TRBV9,once,TGTGCCAGCAGCGTAGTCCCGGGTCAAAACTATGGCTACACCTTC,CASSVVPGQNYGYTF
TRBJ2-1,TRBD1,TRBV10-3,-,TGTGCCATCTTCTCCGGACAGGCCGTCAATGAGCAGTTCTTC,CAIFSGQAVNEQFF
TRBJ2-1,TRBD1,TRBV10-1,-,TGCGCCAGCAGTGGGTCTTCCGGGACAGGGGGATATTGGGAGCAGTTCTTC,CASSGSSGTGGYWEQFF
TRBJ2-5,-,TRBV19,-,TGTGCCAGTAGTCTCCGCGGGGGCCTCCAAGAGACCCAGTACTTC,CASSLRGGLQETQYF
TRBJ1-2,TRBD1,TRBV15,-,TGTGCCACCAGCAGAGGCGGGACAGAGCATGGCTACACCTTC,CATSRGGTEHGYTF
TRBJ1-2,-,TRBV28,-,TGTGCCAGCAGAATTGCGGCAGGGGACTATGGCTACACCTTC,CASRIAAGDYGYTF
TRBJ2-3,-,TRBV6-5,-,TGTGCCAGCGACAGAAGGGGCACAGATACGCAGTATTTT,CASDRRGTDTQYF
TRBJ2-3,TRBD2,TRBV2,once,TGTGCCAGGCGCCATGATAGCGGGAGGGCTAGCACAGATACGCAGTATTTT,CARRHDSGRASTDTQYF
TRBJ2-3,TRBD1,TRBV5-4,-,TGTGCCAGCAGCCCGGACAGGTTTAGCACAGATACGCAGTATTTT,CASSPDRFSTDTQYF
TRBJ2-7,-,TRBV30,-,TGTGCCTGTCAGGGGTCCCTCAACGAGCAGTACTTC,CACQGSLNEQYF
TRBJ2-1,TRBD2,TRBV24-1,once,TGTGCCACCAGTGATTCCGGGACTAGCTCTAATGAGCAGTTCTTC,CATSDSGTSSNEQFF
TRBJ1-5,-,TRBV9,-,TGTGCCAGCAGCCGCGGACCTCAACAGGAAAATAGCAATCAGCCCCAGCATTTT,CASSRGPQQENSNQPQHF
TRBJ1-4,TRBD1,TRBV29-1,-,TGCAGCGTCCTCGGGGACAGGGGAGTGGAAAAACTGTTTTTT,CSVLGDRGVEKLFF
TRBJ2-6,TRBD1,TRBV9,-,TGTGCCAGCAGCGTACCGACAGGGCCTGGGGCCAACGTCCTGACTTTC,CASSVPTGPGANVLTF
TRBJ1-6,-,TRBV2,-,TGTGCCAGCCGCGTTTACAGTTCACCCCTCCACTTT,CASRVYSSPLHF
TRBJ2-3,-,TRBV7-3,-,TGTGCCAGCAGCTTAGAAGGCCTGGGGCTTACAGATACGCAGTATTTT,CASSLEGLGLTDTQYF
TRBJ2-7,TRBD1,TRBV7-2,-,TGTGCCAGCAGCTTAGCTACAGGGGGCTTCTACGAGCAGTACTTC,CASSLATGGFYEQYF
TRBJ2-2,-,TRBV4-1,many,TGCGCCAGCAGCCAACCGGGCCGCGGGACCGGGGAGCTGTTTTTT,CASSQPGRGTGELFF
TRBJ2-1,-,TRBV27,-,TGTGCCAGCAGTTTGGGTCCAGGGAGGCCGGTGCAGTTCTTC,CASSLGPGRPVQFF
TRBJ2-7,-,TRBV6-6,-,TGTGCCAGCAGTCGATCAACCGGACAGCCCTACGAGCAGTACTTC,CASSRSTGQPYEQYF
TRBJ1-2,-,TRBV11-2,-,TGTGCCAGCTCGGGGGGCCCTAACTATGGCTACACCTTC,CASSGGPNYGYTF
TRBJ1-1,-,TRBV7-2,-,TGTGCCAGCAGCTTAGTTTTGGGGAGCGGGAACGGAGCTTTCTTT,CASSLVLGSGNGAFF
TRBJ2-1,-,TRBV12-3/TRBV12-4,-,TGTGCCAGCAGTTTAGCGGGAGTTGAGCAGTTCTTC,CASSLAGVEQFF
TRBJ1-1,-,TRBV21-1,-,TGTGCCAGCAGCGTAAGGGGTCTCTCTGAAGCTTTCTTT,CASSVRGLSEAFF
TRBJ1-2,TRBD1,TRBV4-1,-,TGCGCCAGCAGCCAAGTATATAGAGACAGGGGGCGAAATGGCTACACCTTC,CASSQVYRDRGRNGYTF
TRBJ2-1,TRBD1,TRBV19,-,TGTGCCAGTAGCAACGGACAGGGGCGGTTAAATGAGCAGTTCTTC,CASSNGQGRLNEQFF
TRBJ2-7,-,TRBV6-4,-,TGTGCCGCGGGGAGGTCGCAGGTGGGCTCCTACGAGCAGTACTTC,CAAGRSQVGSYEQYF
TRBJ2-7,TRBD2,TRBV9,-,TGTGCCAGCAGCGTAGGAGGGCGGGGCGGGGGTTCCTACGAGCAGTACTTC,CASSVGGRGGGSYEQYF
TRBJ2-7,-,TRBV5-1,-,TGCGCCAGCAGCCGCACATCAACCTACGAGCAGTACTTC,CASSRTSTYEQYF
TRBJ1-1,TRBD1,TRBV19,-,TGTGCCAGTAGTATCCCGACAGGGCGCACTGAAGCTTTCTTT,CASSIPTGRTEAFF
TRBJ1-2,TRBD1,TRBV2,-,TGTGCCAGCAGTGAAAGGGGGCCGGCGCATGATGGCTACACCTTC,CASSERGPAHDGYTF
TRBJ1-5,-,TRBV2,-,TGTGCCAGCCGCGGCCCCAATTGGCCCCAGCATTTT,CASRGPNWPQHF
TRBJ1-4,TRBD1,TRBV27,-,TGTGCCAGCAGGACAGGGTTAACTAATGAAAAACTGTTTTTT,CASRTGLTNEKLFF
TRBJ2-7,TRBD2,TRBV28,-,TGTGCCAGCACCCTTAGCGGGGGGGCTCTCGTTTCTACCTACGAGCAGTACTTC,CASTLSGGALVSTYEQYF
TRBJ1-2,-,TRBV30,-,TGTGCCTGGAGTTACTCCCTGCCACCCCGCTACACCTTC,CAWSYSLPPRYTF
TRBJ2-2,TRBD2,TRBV27,-,TGTGCCAGCAGTTTTAGCGGGGGAGCCATCGGGGAGCTGTTTTTT,CASSFSGGAIGELFF
TRBJ2-3,TRBD2,TRBV5-1,-,TGCGCCAGCAGTTCCCTGGGGAGCGGGGGTCTCACAGATACGCAGTATTTT,CASSSLGSGGLTDTQYF
TRBJ2-5,TRBD1,TRBV5-4,once,TGTGCCAGCAGGGCGGGACAGGCAGCTGGGACCCAGTACTTC,CASRAGQAAGTQYF
TRBJ2-5,TRBD2,TRBV7-9,-,TGTGCCAGCAGCTTTCCCCGGGGAGGGGAAGAGACCCAGTACTTC,CASSFPRGGEETQYF
TRBJ1-2,-,TRBV6-2/TRBV6-3,-,TGTGCCAGCAGTTACGATGGGGCGCGGGGCGGCTACACCTTC,CASSYDGARGGYTF
TRBJ2-7,-,TRBV7-6,-,TGTGCCAGCAGCTTATATGACGGGGGGCGAAAGGACGAGCAGTACTTC,CASSLYDGGRKDEQYF
TRBJ2-2,TRBD2,TRBV6-5,-,TGTGCCAGCGGGAGGGGCCTGCACACCGGGGAGCTGTTTTTT,CASGRGLHTGELFF
TRBJ1-1,TRBD1,TRBV15,-,TGTGCCACCAGTCTGAGAGAGAGGGGGTCGACAGGGCTTACCACTGAAGCTTTCTTT,CATSLRERGSTGLTTEAFF
TRBJ2-2,-,TRBV28,-,TGTGCCACCTCACTACCGGGCCGGGGGAAGAACACCGGGGAGCTGTTTTTT,CATSLPGRGKNTGELFF
TRBJ2-7,-,TRBV7-9,few,TGTGCCAGCAGCTTGTTGGGCCAGGGATCCTACGAGCAGTACTTC,CASSLLGQGSYEQYF
TRBJ2-2,TRBD1,TRBV28,-,TGTGCCACCGGACAGGGGGCCAACACCGGGGAGCTGTTTTTT,CATGQGANTGELFF
TRBJ1-2,TRBD1,TRBV2,-,TGTGCCAGCAGTGAATATCGGACAGGGAAGGCTTATGGCTACACCTTC,CASSEYRTGKAYGYTF
TRBJ2-7,TRBD1,TRBV7-9,-,TGTGCCAGCAGCTCTAAACCAGGACAGGGGTTCTTC,CASSSKPGQGFF
TRBJ2-7,-,TRBV30,-,TGTGCCTGGAAAGCCACGCGGTCTATCTCCTACGAGCAGTACTTC,CAWKATRSISYEQYF
TRBJ1-2,TRBD1,TRBV10-3,-,TGTGCCATCAGTGAGTCTAGGGGGACAGGGGGGTCATCGATGGGCTACTATGGCTACACCTTC,CAISESRGTGGSSMGYYGYTF
TRBJ1-2,-,TRBV5-1,-,TGCGCCAGCAGCTTGGTCACTAAAGCAACAGGGAATGGCTACACCTTC,CASSLVTKATGNGYTF